Below, one T cell receptor (beta chain) is given with its context. The clone's antigen remains unknown. No base quality information exists; no much larger clone differs at one position. In the same sample, other DNA sequences code for this CDR3. TCRbeta CDR3 regions were amplified from genomic DNA using the immunoSEQ Assay, a bias-controlled multiplex PCR. The paper's processing steps were these. The number of nucleated cells in each sample was estimated from the amplification of reference gene primers within the assay. To quantify the absolute abundance of each unique TCRbeta CDR3 rearrangement, sequence reads were collapsed and filtered. For each sample, productive Simpson clonality was calculated as the square root of Simpson's diversity index over productive rearrangements. Not all clones reach the TCRdb copy of this immuneACCESS table, which keeps in-frame sequences only. Checked studies attribute under half of the gap to unresolved V genes and leave the rest unexplained. V, J and clone size derive from that table, while D and trimming were established from the DNA sequence. The sample table lists over 120,000 clones, roughly 84% of them with a count of one. 10% of the sample lies in the top ten.

Trimming at the junction amounts to 2 bases on V and 4 bases on J, and the germline ends lie 12 bases apart. Per the germline V gene, SGHTA is the CDR1 and FQGNSA is the CDR2. Including cysteine and phenylalanine, the CDR3 has 15 amino acids. CDR3 DNA is the only sequence kept; it has 45 bases, read in frame from the first base. This sample is part of a study of blood T cell repertoires in COVID-19 (dated by TCRdb to 2020 to 2022). At the level of the whole study: Samples from collaborators originated in the United States, Italy and Spain and spanned both the acute and convalescent phases of COVID-19. A freely available public database, intended as a resource for researchers studying the immune response to SARS-CoV-2, is where the repertoires were released. Deeply sampled blood TCRbeta repertoires from subjects exposed to, actively infected with, or recovered from COVID-19 were included in the dataset. The samples were drawn from two sources: the first 160 participants of the ongoing ImmuneRACE study, and fewer than 1,500 subjects contributed by 6 global collaborators. The prospective study material was composed of cDNA or gDNA derived from T cells, B-cell-depleted T cells, or PBMCs. HLA class I and class II types, where available, came from metadata supplied by the sample provider rather than from assay-based typing. A de-identified subject ID, COVID-19 status, age in years and sex were almost always included in the sample metadata. Overall study outcomes, separate from this receptor: Clinical and demographic metadata were provided uncurated, with the amount varying by source and participant.

Collaborating institutions collected whole blood in K2EDTA tubes following their own protocols. For TCRbeta analysis, collaborators shipped samples as frozen whole blood, isolated PBMCs, or DNA extracted from either of those sample types. This sequence was found in a man aged 55 to 70 with active or convalescent COVID-19. Sample: peripheral blood. The chain couples TRBV7-2 to TRBJ1-5, and perhaps TRBD1 as D gene, on 6 matching bases. Here is the DNA: TGTGCCAGCAGCTTAAACAGGGTAGGGAATCAGCCCCAGCATTTT. It is translated as CASSLNRVGNQPQHF. This CDR3, with the reference TRBV7-2 and TRBJ1-5 proteins standing in past its ends, gives the full variable domain GAGVSQSPSNKVTEKGKDVELRCDPISGHTALYWYRQSLGQGLEFLIYFQGNSAPDKSGLPSDRFSAERTGGSVSTLTIQRTQQEDSAVYLCASSLNRVGNQPQHFGDGTRLSIL.